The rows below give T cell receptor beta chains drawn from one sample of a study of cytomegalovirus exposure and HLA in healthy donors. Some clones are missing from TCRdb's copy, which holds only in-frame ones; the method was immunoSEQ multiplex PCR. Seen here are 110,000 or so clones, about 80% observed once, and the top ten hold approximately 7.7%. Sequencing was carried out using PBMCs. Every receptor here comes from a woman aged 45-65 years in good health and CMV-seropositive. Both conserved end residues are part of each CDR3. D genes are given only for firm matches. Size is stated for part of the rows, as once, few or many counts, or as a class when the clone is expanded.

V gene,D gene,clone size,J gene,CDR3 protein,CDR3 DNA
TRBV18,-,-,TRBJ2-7,CASSPLAGPLGYEQYF,TGTGCCAGCTCACCGCTAGCCGGTCCCTTAGGCTACGAGCAGTACTTC
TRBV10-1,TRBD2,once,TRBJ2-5,CASRLAGGETQYF,TGCGCCAGCAGATTAGCGGGAGGGGAGACCCAGTACTTC
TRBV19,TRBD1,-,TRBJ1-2,CASSTGLRPIF,TGTGCCAGTTCGACAGGGCTTCGTCCCATCTTC
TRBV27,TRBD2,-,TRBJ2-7,CASSSGTSGSDSHF,TGTGCCAGCAGTTCGGGGACTAGCGGGAGCGATTCACACTTC
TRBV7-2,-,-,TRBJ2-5,CASSSGGAVETQYF,TGTGCCAGCAGCTCTGGGGGGGCTGTGGAGACCCAGTACTTC
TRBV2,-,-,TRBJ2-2,CASSVRGTGELFF,TGTGCCAGCAGTGTCCGGGGCACCGGGGAGCTGTTTTTT
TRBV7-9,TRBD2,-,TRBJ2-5,CSSTLGGAILETQYF,TGTTCCAGCACCCTCGGGGGGGCTATCTTAGAGACCCAGTACTTC
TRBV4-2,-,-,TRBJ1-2,CASSQDRGGSGYTF,TGTGCCAGCAGCCAAGATCGGGGAGGGTCTGGCTACACCTTC
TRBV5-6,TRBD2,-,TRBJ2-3,CASSLVLASGGPGADTQYF,TGTGCCAGCAGCTTGGTGTTAGCTAGCGGGGGACCCGGGGCAGATACGCAGTATTTT
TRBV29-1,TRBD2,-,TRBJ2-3,CSVWARGAYLSTDTQYF,TGCAGCGTTTGGGCGCGGGGGGCCTATCTTAGCACAGATACGCAGTATTTT
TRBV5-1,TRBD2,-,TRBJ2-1,CASSLEPSGGESEQFF,TGCGCCAGCAGCTTGGAGCCTAGCGGGGGGGAGAGTGAGCAGTTCTTC
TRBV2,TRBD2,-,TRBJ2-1,CASKLLAGAYNEQFF,TGTGCCAGCAAACTACTAGCGGGAGCGTACAATGAGCAGTTCTTC
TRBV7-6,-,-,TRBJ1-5,CASSLATNQPQHF,TGTGCCAGCAGCTTAGCCACAAATCAGCCCCAGCATTTT
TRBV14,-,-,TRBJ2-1,CASSLGKNEQFF,TGTGCCAGCAGCCTGGGCAAGAATGAGCAGTTCTTC
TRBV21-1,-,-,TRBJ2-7,CASSKDRAGQGEYEQYF,TGTGCCAGCAGCAAAGATAGGGCGGGACAGGGCGAATACGAGCAGTACTTC
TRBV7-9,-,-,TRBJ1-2,CASSLGTARGYTF,TGTGCCAGCAGCTTAGGGACAGCTAGGGGCTACACCTTC
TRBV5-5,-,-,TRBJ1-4,CASSLWPTNEKLFF,TGTGCCAGCAGCCTCTGGCCAACTAATGAAAAACTGTTTTTT
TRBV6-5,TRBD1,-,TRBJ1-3,CASSTWTGGDTIYF,TGTGCCAGCAGTACTTGGACAGGGGGCGACACCATATATTTT
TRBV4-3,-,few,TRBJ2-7,CASSSGLSSYEQYF,TGCGCCAGCAGCTCGGGACTTAGCTCCTACGAGCAGTACTTC
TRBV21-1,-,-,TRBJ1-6,CASSPPRGRDSPLHF,TGTGCCAGCAGCCCTCCCCGGGGAAGGGATTCACCCCTCCACTTT
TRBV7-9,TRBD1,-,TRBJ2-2,CSSSPGQLTVTGELFF,TGTTCCAGCAGCCCGGGACAGCTGACGGTAACCGGGGAGCTGTTTTTT
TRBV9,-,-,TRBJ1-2,CASSVDSNYGYTF,TGTGCCAGCAGCGTAGACAGTAACTATGGCTACACCTTC
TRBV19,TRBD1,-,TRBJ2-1,CASSRGQGAYEQFF,TGTGCCAGTAGTCGGGGACAGGGGGCCTATGAGCAGTTCTTC
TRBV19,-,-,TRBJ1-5,CASSILGGPQPQHF,TGTGCCAGTAGTATCCTTGGCGGGCCCCAGCCCCAGCATTTT
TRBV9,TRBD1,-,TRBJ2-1,CASSVGGQGAYNEQFF,TGTGCCAGCAGCGTAGGGGGACAGGGGGCCTACAATGAGCAGTTCTTC
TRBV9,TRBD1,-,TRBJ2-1,CASSVETTGGKQFF,TGTGCCAGCAGCGTAGAGACGACAGGGGGAAAGCAGTTCTTC
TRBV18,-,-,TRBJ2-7,CASSPTGSYEQYF,TGTGCCAGCTCACCAACAGGGTCCTACGAGCAGTACTTC